This entry lists 16 T cell receptor beta chains sequenced from one sample in a study of cytomegalovirus exposure and HLA in healthy donors. This table comes from immunoSEQ multiplex PCR, and its TCRdb copy is limited to in-frame clones, with some not included. The repertoire holds roughly 190,000 clones, with around 86% as singletons. Sequenced sample: PBMCs. All receptors come from a woman under 30 in good health and CMV-seronegative.

Here the CDR3 DNA reads TGTGCCAGCAGCCGGACAGATCTAGCGGGAGCCTCCGAGCAGTACTTC. This gives the protein CASSRTDLAGASEQYF. This chain uses TRBV4-2 with TRBJ2-7; 10 nucleotides align to TRBD2. The CDR3 loop spans 16 amino acids. After removal of 4 bases from V and 6 bases from J, the junction contained 12 bases not matched to a gene. CDR1 and CDR2 from the germline V gene are LGHNA and YNFKEQ.

The chain is built from TRBV10-3 and TRBJ2-5; the D gene is possibly TRBD1 (6 bases). Trimming shortened V by 3 bases and J by 5 bases, and 16 bases separated the two germline ends. The length of the CDR3 is 15 residues. From germline, CDR1 is ENHRY and CDR2 SYGVKD. CDR3 coding DNA: TGTGCCATCAGTGACCAATTTGGGGGCGAGGAGACCCAGTACTTC. Translating gives CAISDQFGGEETQYF.

This clone was counted a single time. The V gene is TRBV4-1, the J gene TRBJ1-2; 7 nucleotides align to TRBD1. After removal of 0 bases from V and 7 bases from J, the junction contained 11 bases not matched to a gene. Per the germline V gene, CDR1 is MGHRA and CDR2 is YSYEKL. This CDR3 spans 16 amino acids. The CDR3 DNA reads as TGCGCCAGCAGCCAAGATCGGGGAAGGACAGGACTTGGCTACACCTTC. It encodes CASSQDRGRTGLGYTF.

Here the CDR3 reads CASSPRTGAGQETQYF. The CDR3 DNA is TGTGCCAGCAGCCCTAGGACAGGGGCAGGGCAAGAGACCCAGTACTTC. The J gene is TRBJ2-5, the V gene TRBV5-4, with TRBD1 matching 9 bases. From germline, CDR1 is SGHNT and CDR2 YYREEE (reference sequence). The V gene end was trimmed by 4 bases and the J gene end by 2 bases; junction bases not matched to a gene: 9. This CDR3 region has 16 residues.

The chain has TRBV19 and TRBJ2-2, with TRBD1 identical over 7 bases. The J segment lost 4 bases and the V segment lost 2 bases, leaving 4 bases of the junction unmatched. Germline CDR1 is LNHDA and CDR2 is SQIVND (reference sequence). The CDR3 sequence is 15 residues long. The CDR3 loop is CASSITGVSTGELFF. CDR3 coding DNA: TGTGCCAGTAGTATAACAGGGGTGAGCACCGGGGAGCTGTTTTTT.

This sequence joins TRBV5-1 and TRBJ2-5; 7 positions agree with TRBD2. CDR3 size: 15 residues. Germline V gives CDR1 SGHRS, CDR2 YFSETQ. V dropped 3 bases and J dropped 1; count of bases not matched to a gene: 6. CDR3 loop: CASSSGGGVQETQYF. The DNA for the CDR3 is TGCGCCAGCAGCTCCGGGGGAGGGGTCCAAGAGACCCAGTACTTC.

This clone was seen once. V usage is TRBV7-9 and J usage is TRBJ2-4; no firm D call. From germline, CDR1 is SEHNR and CDR2 FQNEAQ (reference sequence). The CDR3 extends over 12 amino acids. The germline V and J ends were trimmed by 8 bases and 8 bases, with 13 bases remaining between them. CDR3 coding DNA: TGTGCCAGCGTTAACCTAAGAGACATTCAGTACTTC. Encoded protein: CASVNLRDIQYF.

A word on this clone: The sample holds other DNA sequences that translate to the same CDR3. This chain connects TRBV6-1 to TRBJ1-2; a weak D match, TRBD1 (5 bases). Between the trimmed V and J ends, which lost 2 bases and 5 bases, there was a span of 15 bases. This CDR3 contains 15 residues. From germline, CDR1 is MNHNS and CDR2 SASEGT. CDR3 sequence reads: CASSEMPLGGYGYTF. The CDR3 region has the DNA TGTGCCAGCAGTGAAATGCCTCTGGGGGGTTATGGCTACACCTTC.

The chain carries TRBV21-1 and TRBJ2-2; the table's D call of TRBD2 was not tested on the DNA. TRBV21-1 is flagged as a pseudogene. The CDR3 sequence is 17 residues long. In DNA, the CDR3 is TGTGCCAGCAGCAAAGGGGAGGCTAGCGGAAACACCGGGGAGCTGTTTTTT. Its translation: CASSKGEASGNTGELFF.

The CDR3 DNA follows: TGTGCCAGCAGTGAGCTCGGGGTGGGCGGGGGAGCTTACGAGCAGTACTTC. Translated, it gives CASSELGVGGGAYEQYF. The chain has TRBV7-9 and TRBJ2-7; 7 nucleotides agree with TRBD2. The germline CDR1 and CDR2 sequences are SEHNR and FQNEAQ (reference sequence). V was pared by 6 bases and J by 4 bases, with 18 bases of the junction left unmatched. The CDR3 is 17 residues long.

The V and J genes are TRBV5-4 and TRBJ1-1; 7 bases are shared with TRBD1. This CDR3 region has 14 residues. After removal of 3 bases from V and 4 bases from J, the junction contained 6 bases not matched to a gene. CDR1 and CDR2 from the germline V gene are SGHNT and YYREEE (reference sequence). In DNA, the CDR3 is TGTGCCAGCAGCTCGCAGGGGGGTAGCACTGAAGCTTTCTTT. This gives the protein CASSSQGGSTEAFF.

The chain employs TRBV19 and TRBJ2-3; TRBD1 agrees at 8 bases. Germline V gene sequence: CDR1 LNHDA, CDR2 SQIVND (reference sequence). V shed 5 bases and J 2 bases; nucleotides not matched to a gene: 9. The CDR3 sequence is 16 residues long. The CDR3, as DNA: TGTGCCAGTAGTGGATGGGGACAGGACCACACAGATACGCAGTATTTT. The encoded protein is CASSGWGQDHTDTQYF. The entire variable domain, with the rest obtained from reference TRBV19 and TRBJ2-3, is as follows: DGGITQSPKYLFRKEGQNVTLSCEQNLNHDAMYWYRQDPGQGLRLIYYSQIVNDFQKGDIAEGYSVSREKKESFPLTVTSAQKNPTAFYLCASSGWGQDHTDTQYFGPGTRLTVL.

The V and J genes are TRBV27 and TRBJ1-1; weak D call: TRBD1 (6 bases). Germline V gene sequence: CDR1 MNHEY, CDR2 SMNVEV (reference sequence). Trimming stripped 7 bases from V and 5 bases from J, with 20 bases between. CDR3 length: 15 amino acids. The CDR3 sequence: CASITSTGWVTEAFF. The CDR3 bases are TGTGCCAGCATTACCTCGACAGGTTGGGTTACTGAAGCTTTCTTT.

J is TRBJ2-3 and V is TRBV6-5; weak D call: TRBD2 (6 bases). CDR3 size: 13 residues. From germline, CDR1 is MNHEY and CDR2 SVGAGI. V was trimmed by 5 bases and J by 6 bases, leaving 12 bases between them. The chain's CDR3 is CASSTDREDTQYF. CDR3 nucleotide sequence: TGTGCCAGCAGTACCGACCGGGAGGATACGCAGTATTTT.

This chain joins TRBV18 and TRBJ2-1; TRBD2 might be the D (6 bases). Germline V gene sequence: CDR1 KGHSH, CDR2 LQKENI. The CDR3 is made up of 13 amino acids. Trimming took off 1 base at V and 7 bases at J, with 8 bases between the two ends. CDR3 nucleotides: TGTGCCAGCTCACCACGTAGCGGAAATGAGCAGTTCTTC. Residues: CASSPRSGNEQFF.

The chain is built from TRBV6-1 and TRBJ1-2; D possibly corresponds to TRBD1 (6 bases). Germline-derived CDR1 and CDR2 are MNHNS and SASEGT. V was pared by 1 base and J by 3 bases, with 12 bases between. This CDR3 has 15 amino acids. The CDR3 sequence: CASSEGQALDYGYTF. CDR3 in DNA: TGTGCCAGCAGTGAAGGACAGGCCCTGGACTATGGCTACACCTTC.